Described below is a single TCR beta chain sequence and its context. The antigen is not known. ViraFEST expansion of antigen-specific CD4+ T cells with viral peptide pools preceded sequencing. Between days 9 and 11 of culture, CD4+ T cells were separated out. Vaccine recipients had no previous SARS-CoV-2 infection; their nucleocapsid antibodies were negative. V lost 4 bases and J lost 14; bases outside the gene matches: 14. The V gene's germline CDR1 is SEHNR and CDR2 FQNEAQ (reference sequence). This CDR3 is 16 amino acids long. The data were obtained in a study of vaccination effects on CD4 cells after COVID-19. The study's findings and limits: Both infection-induced and vaccine-induced clones contracted markedly at late post-vaccination timepoints.

Only in-frame clones appear in the TCRdb table, and some are missing; sequencing was by immunoSEQ multiplex PCR. The sample lists 35,000 to 55,000 clones, 70% to 80% seen once, with approximately 10% in the top ten. The source of this sequence is a human donor who received a COVID-19 vaccine. The chain combines TRBV7-9 with TRBJ2-3; 14 nucleotides agree with TRBD2. The starting material was CD4+ T cells from PBMCs cultured with SARS-CoV-2 spike peptides, obtained before COVID-19 vaccination. In DNA, the CDR3 is TGTGCCAGCAGCTCCCCACTGACTAGCGGGGGGGCCAGTGGGTATTTT. Residues: CASSSPLTSGGASGYF.